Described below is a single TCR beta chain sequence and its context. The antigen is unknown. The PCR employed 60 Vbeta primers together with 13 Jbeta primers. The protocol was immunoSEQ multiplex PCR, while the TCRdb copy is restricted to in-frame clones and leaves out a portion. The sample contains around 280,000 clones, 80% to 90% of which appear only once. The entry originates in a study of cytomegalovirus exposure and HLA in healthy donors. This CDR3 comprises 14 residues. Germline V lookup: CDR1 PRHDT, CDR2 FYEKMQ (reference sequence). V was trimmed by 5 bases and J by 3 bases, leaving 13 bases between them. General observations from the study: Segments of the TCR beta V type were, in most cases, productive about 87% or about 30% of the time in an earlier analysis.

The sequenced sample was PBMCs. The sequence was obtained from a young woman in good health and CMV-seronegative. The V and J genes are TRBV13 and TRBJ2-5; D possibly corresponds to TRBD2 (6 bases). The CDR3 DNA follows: TGTGCCAGCAGCCAGGGACTCCTCAAAGAGACCCAGTACTTC. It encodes CASSQGLLKETQYF. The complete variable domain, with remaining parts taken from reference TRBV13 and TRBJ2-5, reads AAGVIQSPRHLIKEKRETATLKCYPIPRHDTVYWYQQGPGQDPQFLISFYEKMQSDKGSIPDRFSAQQFSDYHSELNMSSLELGDSALYFCASSQGLLKETQYFGPGTRLLVL.